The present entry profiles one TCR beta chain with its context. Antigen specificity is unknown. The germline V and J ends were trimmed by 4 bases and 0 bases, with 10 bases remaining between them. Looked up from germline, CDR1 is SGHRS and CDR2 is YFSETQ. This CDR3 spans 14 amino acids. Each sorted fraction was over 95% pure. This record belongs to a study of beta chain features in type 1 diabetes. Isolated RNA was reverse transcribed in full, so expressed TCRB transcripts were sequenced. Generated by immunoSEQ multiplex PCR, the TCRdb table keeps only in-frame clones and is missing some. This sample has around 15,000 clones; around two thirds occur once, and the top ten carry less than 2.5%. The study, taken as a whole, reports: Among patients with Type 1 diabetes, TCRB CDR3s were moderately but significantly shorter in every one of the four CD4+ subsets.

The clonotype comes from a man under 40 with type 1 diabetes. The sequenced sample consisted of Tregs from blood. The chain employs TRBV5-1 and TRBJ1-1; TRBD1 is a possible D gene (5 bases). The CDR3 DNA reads TGCGCCAGCAGCCCGCTCAGGGTGAACACTGAAGCTTTCTTT. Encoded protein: CASSPLRVNTEAFF.